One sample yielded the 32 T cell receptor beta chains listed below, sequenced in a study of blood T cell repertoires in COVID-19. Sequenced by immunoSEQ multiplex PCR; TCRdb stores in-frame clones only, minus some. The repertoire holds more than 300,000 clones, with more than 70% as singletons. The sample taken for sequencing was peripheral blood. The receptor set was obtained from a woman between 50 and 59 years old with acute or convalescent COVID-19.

CDR3: CASSARNTEAFF. Here the CDR3 DNA reads TGTGCCAGCTCCGCCAGGAACACTGAAGCTTTCTTT. The chain recombines TRBV28 with TRBJ1-1, with unresolved D. Germline values: CDR1 MDHEN, CDR2 SYDVKM. CDR3 length: 12 amino acids. V dropped 8 bases and J dropped 1 base, with 8 bases sitting between them.

In DNA, the CDR3 is TGCGCCAGCAGCCCCACTGGGGGGGTAGCGAATCAGCCCCAGCATTTT. Protein product: CASSPTGGVANQPQHF. The V gene is TRBV5-1, the J gene TRBJ1-5; possible D gene TRBD1, 5 bases. CDR1 SGHRS and CDR2 YFSETQ come from the germline V gene. This CDR3 contains 16 residues. Trimming left V 4 bases short and J 4 bases short, with 18 bases between.

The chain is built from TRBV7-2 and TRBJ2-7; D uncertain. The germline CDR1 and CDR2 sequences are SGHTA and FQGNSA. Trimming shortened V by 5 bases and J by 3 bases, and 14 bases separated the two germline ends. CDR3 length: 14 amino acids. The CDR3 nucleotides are TGTGCCAGCAGCGCGCAAGCCTCCGACTACGAGCAGTACTTC. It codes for CASSAQASDYEQYF. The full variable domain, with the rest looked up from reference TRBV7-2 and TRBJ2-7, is GAGVSQSPSNKVTEKGKDVELRCDPISGHTALYWYRQSLGQGLEFLIYFQGNSAPDKSGLPSDRFSAERTGGSVSTLTIQRTQQEDSAVYLCASSAQASDYEQYFGPGTRLTVT.

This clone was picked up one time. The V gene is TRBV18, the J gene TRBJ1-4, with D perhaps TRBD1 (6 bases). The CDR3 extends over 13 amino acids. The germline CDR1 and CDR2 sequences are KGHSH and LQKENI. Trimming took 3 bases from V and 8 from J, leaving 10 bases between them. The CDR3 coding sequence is TGTGCCAGCTCACCTCAGGGGCGCGAAAAACTGTTTTTT. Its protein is CASSPQGREKLFF.

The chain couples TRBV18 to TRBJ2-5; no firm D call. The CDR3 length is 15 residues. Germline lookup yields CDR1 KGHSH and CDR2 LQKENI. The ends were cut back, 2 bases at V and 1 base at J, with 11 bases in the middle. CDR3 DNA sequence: TGTGCCAGCTCACCAGGTCTGCGGCCCCAAGAGACCCAGTACTTC. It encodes CASSPGLRPQETQYF.

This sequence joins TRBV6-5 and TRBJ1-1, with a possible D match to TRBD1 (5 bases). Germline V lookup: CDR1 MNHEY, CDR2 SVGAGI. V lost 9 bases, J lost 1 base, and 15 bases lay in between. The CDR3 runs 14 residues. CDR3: CASTPAGRNTEAFF. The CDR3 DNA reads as TGTGCCAGTACACCCGCAGGGCGGAACACTGAAGCTTTCTTT.

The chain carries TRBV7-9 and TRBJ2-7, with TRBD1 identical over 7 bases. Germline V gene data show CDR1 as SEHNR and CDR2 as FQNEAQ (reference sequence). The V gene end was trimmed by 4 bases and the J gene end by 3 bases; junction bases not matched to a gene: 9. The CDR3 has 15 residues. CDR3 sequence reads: CASSSRDRYSYEQYF. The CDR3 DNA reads TGTGCCAGCAGCTCCCGGGACAGATATAGCTACGAGCAGTACTTC.

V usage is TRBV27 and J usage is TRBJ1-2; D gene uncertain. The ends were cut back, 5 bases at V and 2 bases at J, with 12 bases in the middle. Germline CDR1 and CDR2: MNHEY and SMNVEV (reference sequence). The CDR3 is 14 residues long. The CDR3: CASSPPRGNYGYTF. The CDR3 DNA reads TGTGCCAGCAGTCCCCCCCGAGGGAACTATGGCTACACCTTC.

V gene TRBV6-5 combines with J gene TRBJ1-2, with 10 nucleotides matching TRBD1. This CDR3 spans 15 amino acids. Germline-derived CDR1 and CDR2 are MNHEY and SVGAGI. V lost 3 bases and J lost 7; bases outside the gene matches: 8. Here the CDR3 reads CASSYMTGTGVGYTF. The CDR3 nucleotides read TGTGCCAGCAGTTATATGACCGGGACAGGGGTTGGCTACACCTTC.

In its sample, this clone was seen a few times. The CDR3 DNA is TGTGCCAGCACCCGGGGGGGGCCGAACTATGGCTACACCTTC. This encodes CASTRGGPNYGYTF. The rearrangement uses TRBV7-9 and TRBJ1-2; maybe TRBD1 (6 bases). V lost 7 bases and J lost 2, with 14 bases in between. CDR1 SEHNR and CDR2 FQNEAQ come from the germline V gene (reference sequence). The length of the CDR3 is 14 residues.

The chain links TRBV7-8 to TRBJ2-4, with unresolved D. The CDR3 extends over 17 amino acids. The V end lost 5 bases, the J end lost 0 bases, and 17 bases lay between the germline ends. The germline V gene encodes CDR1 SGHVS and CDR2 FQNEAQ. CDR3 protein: CASSAASPLLAKNIQYF. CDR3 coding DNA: TGTGCCAGCAGCGCCGCCAGTCCCTTGTTAGCCAAAAACATTCAGTACTTC.

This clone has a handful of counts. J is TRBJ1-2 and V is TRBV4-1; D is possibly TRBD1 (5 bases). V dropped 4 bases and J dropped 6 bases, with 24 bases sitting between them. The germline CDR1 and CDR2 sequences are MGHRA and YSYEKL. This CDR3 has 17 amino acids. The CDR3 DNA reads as TGCGCCAGCAGCCCCATGCCGAGGTCGGACAACTACAATGGCTACACCTTC. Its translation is CASSPMPRSDNYNGYTF.

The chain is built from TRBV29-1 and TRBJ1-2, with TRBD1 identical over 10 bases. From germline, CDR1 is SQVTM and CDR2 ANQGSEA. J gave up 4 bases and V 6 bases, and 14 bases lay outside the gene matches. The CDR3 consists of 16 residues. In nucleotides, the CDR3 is TGCAGCGTGATTCACGGGACAGGGGTGTCTAGCTATGGCTACACCTTC. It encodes CSVIHGTGVSSYGYTF.

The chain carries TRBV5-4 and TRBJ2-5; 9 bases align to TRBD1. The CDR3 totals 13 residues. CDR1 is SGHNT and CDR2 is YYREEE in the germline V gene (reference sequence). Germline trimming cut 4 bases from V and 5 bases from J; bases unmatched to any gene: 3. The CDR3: CASSQGQGETQYF. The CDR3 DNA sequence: TGTGCCAGCAGCCAGGGACAGGGCGAGACCCAGTACTTC. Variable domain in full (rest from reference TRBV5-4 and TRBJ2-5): ETGVTQSPTHLIKTRGQQVTLRCSSQSGHNTVSWYQQALGQGPQFIFQYYREEENGRGNFPPRFSGLQFPNYSSELNVNALELDDSALYLCASSQGQGETQYFGPGTRLLVL.

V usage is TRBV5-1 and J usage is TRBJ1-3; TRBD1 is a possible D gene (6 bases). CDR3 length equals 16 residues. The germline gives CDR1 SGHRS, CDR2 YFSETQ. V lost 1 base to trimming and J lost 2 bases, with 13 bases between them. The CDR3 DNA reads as TGCGCCAGCAGCTTGACAGGGAAAATCACTGGAAACACCATATATTTT. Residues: CASSLTGKITGNTIYF.

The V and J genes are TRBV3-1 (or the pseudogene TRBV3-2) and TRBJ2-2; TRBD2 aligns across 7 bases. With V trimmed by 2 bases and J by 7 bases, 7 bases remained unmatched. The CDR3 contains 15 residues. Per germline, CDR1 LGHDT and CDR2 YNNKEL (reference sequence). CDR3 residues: CASSQSSGRSGELFF. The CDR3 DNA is TGTGCCAGCAGCCAATCTAGCGGACGGAGCGGGGAGCTGTTTTTT.

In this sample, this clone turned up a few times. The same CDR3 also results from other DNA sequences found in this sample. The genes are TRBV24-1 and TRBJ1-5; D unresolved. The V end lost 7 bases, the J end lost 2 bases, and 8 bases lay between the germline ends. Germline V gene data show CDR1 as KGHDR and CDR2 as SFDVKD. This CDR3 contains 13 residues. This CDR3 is CATRGSGNQPQHF. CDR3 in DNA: TGTGCCACCAGAGGGAGTGGCAATCAGCCCCAGCATTTT.

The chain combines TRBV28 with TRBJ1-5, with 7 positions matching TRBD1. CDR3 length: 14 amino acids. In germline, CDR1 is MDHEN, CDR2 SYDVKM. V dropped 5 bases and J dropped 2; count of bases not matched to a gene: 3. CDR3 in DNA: TGTGCCAGCAGTCTCCAGGGGGGCAATCAGCCCCAGCATTTT. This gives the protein CASSLQGGNQPQHF.

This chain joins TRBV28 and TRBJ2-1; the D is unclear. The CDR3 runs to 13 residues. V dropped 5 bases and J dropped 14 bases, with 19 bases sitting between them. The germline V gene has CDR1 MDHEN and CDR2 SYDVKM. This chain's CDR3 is CASSARAIVSEFF. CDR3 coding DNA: TGTGCCAGCAGTGCCCGAGCGATAGTTTCAGAGTTCTTC. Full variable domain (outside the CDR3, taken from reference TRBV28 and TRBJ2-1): DVKVTQSSRYLVKRTGEKVFLECVQDMDHENMFWYRQDPGLGLRLIYFSYDVKMKEKGDIPEGYSVSREKKERFSLILESASTNQTSMYLCASSARAIVSEFFGPGTRLTVL.

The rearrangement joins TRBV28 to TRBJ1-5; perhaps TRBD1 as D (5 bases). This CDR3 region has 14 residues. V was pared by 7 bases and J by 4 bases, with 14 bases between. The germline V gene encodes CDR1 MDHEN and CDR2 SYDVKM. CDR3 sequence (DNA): TGTGCCAGCAAGGAGGATGGGGGGAATCAGCCCCAGCATTTT. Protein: CASKEDGGNQPQHF.

CDR3 in amino acids: CASSQNTGELFF. The CDR3 bases are TGCGCCAGCAGTCAGAACACCGGGGAGCTGTTTTTT. The genes are TRBV5-1 and TRBJ2-2, with unresolved D. This CDR3 is 12 amino acids long. Germline V gene sequence: CDR1 SGHRS, CDR2 YFSETQ. V dropped 5 bases and J dropped 1 base, with 3 bases sitting between them.

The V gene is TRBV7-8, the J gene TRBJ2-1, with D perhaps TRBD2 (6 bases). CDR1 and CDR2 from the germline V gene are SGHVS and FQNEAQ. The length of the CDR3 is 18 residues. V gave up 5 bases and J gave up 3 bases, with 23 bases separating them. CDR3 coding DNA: TGTGCCAGCAGCCAAATCATCACCGGACTACCCGACTACAATGAGCAGTTCTTC. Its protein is CASSQIITGLPDYNEQFF.

The DNA for the CDR3 is TGCGCCAGCAGCGGAACACCAGGGGGTGCGAACTATGGCTACACCTTC. Its protein is CASSGTPGGANYGYTF. This chain connects TRBV5-1 to TRBJ1-2; 7 bases agree with TRBD1. Germline CDR1 reads SGHRS; CDR2 reads YFSETQ. The CDR3 spans 16 residues. Trimming took 4 bases from V and 2 from J; bases not matched to a gene: 11. Based on the CDR3 plus reference TRBV5-1 and TRBJ1-2, the full variable domain is KAGVTQTPRYLIKTRGQQVTLSCSPISGHRSVSWYQQTPGQGLQFLFEYFSETQRNKGNFPGRFSGRQFSNSRSEMNVSTLELGDSALYLCASSGTPGGANYGYTFGSGTRLTVV.

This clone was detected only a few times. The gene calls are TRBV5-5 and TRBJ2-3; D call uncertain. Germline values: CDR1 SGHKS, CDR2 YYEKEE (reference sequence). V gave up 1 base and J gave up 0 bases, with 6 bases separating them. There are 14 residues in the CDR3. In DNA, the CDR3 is TGTGCCAGCAGCTTGTTCAGTAGCACAGATACGCAGTATTTT. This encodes CASSLFSSTDTQYF.

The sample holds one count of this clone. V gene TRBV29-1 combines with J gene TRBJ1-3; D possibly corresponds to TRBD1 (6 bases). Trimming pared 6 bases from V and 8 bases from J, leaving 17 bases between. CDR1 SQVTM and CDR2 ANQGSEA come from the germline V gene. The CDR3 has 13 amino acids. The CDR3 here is CSVDRQTGDTIYF. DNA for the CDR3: TGCAGCGTGGACAGACAGACCGGGGACACCATATATTTT.

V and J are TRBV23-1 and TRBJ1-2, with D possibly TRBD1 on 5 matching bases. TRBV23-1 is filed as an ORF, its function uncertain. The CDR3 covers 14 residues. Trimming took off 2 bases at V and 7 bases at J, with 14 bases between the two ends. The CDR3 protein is CASSQEAGRRGYTF. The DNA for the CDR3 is TGCGCCAGCAGTCAAGAGGCGGGGCGGCGTGGCTACACCTTC.

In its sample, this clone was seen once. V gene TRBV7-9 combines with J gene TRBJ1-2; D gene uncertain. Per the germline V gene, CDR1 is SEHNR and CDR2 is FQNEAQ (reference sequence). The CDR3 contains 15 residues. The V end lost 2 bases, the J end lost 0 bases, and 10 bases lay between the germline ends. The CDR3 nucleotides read TGTGCCAGCAGCTTAAGTTTACGAGCTAACTATGGCTACACCTTC. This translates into CASSLSLRANYGYTF.

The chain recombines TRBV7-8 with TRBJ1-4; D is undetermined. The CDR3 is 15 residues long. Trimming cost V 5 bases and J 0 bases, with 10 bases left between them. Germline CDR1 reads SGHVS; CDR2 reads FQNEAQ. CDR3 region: CASSPARATNEKLFF. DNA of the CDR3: TGTGCCAGCAGCCCAGCGAGGGCAACTAATGAAAAACTGTTTTTT.

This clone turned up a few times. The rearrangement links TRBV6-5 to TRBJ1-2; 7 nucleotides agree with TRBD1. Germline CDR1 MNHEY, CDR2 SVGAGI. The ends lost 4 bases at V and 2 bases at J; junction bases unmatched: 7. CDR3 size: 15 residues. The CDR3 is CASSLIGTENYGYTF. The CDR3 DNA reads TGTGCCAGCAGTTTGATCGGGACAGAGAACTATGGCTACACCTTC.

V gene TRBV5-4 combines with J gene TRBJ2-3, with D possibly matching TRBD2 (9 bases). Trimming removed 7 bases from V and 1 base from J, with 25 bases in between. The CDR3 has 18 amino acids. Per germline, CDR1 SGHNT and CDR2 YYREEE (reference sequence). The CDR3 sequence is CASSTYRGAGGGTDTQYF. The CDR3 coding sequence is TGTGCCAGCTCCACCTACAGGGGGGCGGGAGGGGGCACAGATACGCAGTATTTT.

In nucleotides, the CDR3 is TGCGCCAGCAGCCAAGGACAACTTTCCTACGAGCAGTACTTC. Its translation is CASSQGQLSYEQYF. The chain recombines TRBV4-1 with TRBJ2-7; D ambiguous. This CDR3 has 14 amino acids. Per the germline V gene, CDR1 is MGHRA and CDR2 is YSYEKL. Trimming took 1 base from V and 1 from J, leaving 8 bases between them.

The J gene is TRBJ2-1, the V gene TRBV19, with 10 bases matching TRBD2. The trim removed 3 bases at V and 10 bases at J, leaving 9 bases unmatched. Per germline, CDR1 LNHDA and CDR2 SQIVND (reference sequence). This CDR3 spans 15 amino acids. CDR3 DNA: TGTGCCAGTAGTATGTCGCTAGCGGGAGAAGGAGAGCAGTTCTTC. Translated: CASSMSLAGEGEQFF.